The 26 T cell receptor beta chains below were found in one sample sequenced in a study of T cell changes during pregnancy in multiple sclerosis. TCRdb's copy holds only in-frame clones and misses some; the assay was immunoSEQ multiplex PCR. The sample lists around 110,000 clones, 85% to 95% occurring once. Sample: peripheral blood, taken after pregnancy. The receptors were sampled from a female donor with multiple sclerosis, enrolled in a pregnancy study.

This clone was seen once. The V call is TRBV5-6, the J call TRBJ2-7; weak D call: TRBD2 (6 bases). V lost 1 base to trimming and J lost 6 bases, with 14 bases between them. CDR1 is SGHDT and CDR2 is YYEEEE in the germline V gene. This CDR3 comprises 14 residues. The CDR3 sequence is CASSLRARRGEQYF. Here the CDR3 DNA reads TGTGCCAGCAGCTTGAGGGCTCGGCGGGGCGAGCAGTACTTC.

The chain combines TRBV27 with TRBJ2-1; TRBD2 might be the D (6 bases). Germline V gives CDR1 MNHEY, CDR2 SMNVEV (reference sequence). CDR3 size: 17 residues. V gave up 3 bases and J gave up 0 bases, with 15 bases separating them. CDR3 in DNA: TGTGCCAGCAGTTTTCACCAGCGGGCAAGCTCCTACAATGAGCAGTTCTTC. This translates into CASSFHQRASSYNEQFF.

The V and J genes are TRBV5-1 and TRBJ1-1; D remains ambiguous. This CDR3 has 17 residues. V lost 2 bases, J lost 0 bases, and 17 bases lay in between. Per germline, CDR1 SGHRS and CDR2 YFSETQ. Here the CDR3 reads CASSFLPGGQLNTEAFF. DNA of the CDR3: TGCGCCAGCAGCTTCCTCCCAGGTGGGCAGTTGAACACTGAAGCTTTCTTT. Full variable domain (rest looked up from reference TRBV5-1 and TRBJ1-1): KAGVTQTPRYLIKTRGQQVTLSCSPISGHRSVSWYQQTPGQGLQFLFEYFSETQRNKGNFPGRFSGRQFSNSRSEMNVSTLELGDSALYLCASSFLPGGQLNTEAFFGQGTRLTVV.

The chain is built from TRBV19 and TRBJ2-2; tentative D call: TRBD2 (5 bases). The CDR3 spans 17 residues. Germline lookup yields CDR1 LNHDA and CDR2 SQIVND (reference sequence). Trimming pared 6 bases from V and 0 bases from J, leaving 17 bases between. DNA for the CDR3: TGTGCCAGTAGGCTCCTGGCGGGCACCTCGAACACCGGGGAGCTGTTTTTT. Its protein is CASRLLAGTSNTGELFF.

The V call is TRBV19, the J call TRBJ1-4; a possible D gene is TRBD1 (5 bases). CDR3 size: 14 residues. The ends were cut back, 5 bases at V and 0 bases at J, with 7 bases in the middle. Germline CDR1 and CDR2: LNHDA and SQIVND (reference sequence). In DNA form, the CDR3 reads TGTGCCAGTAGTGAACAGGCAACTAATGAAAAACTGTTTTTT. Its protein product is CASSEQATNEKLFF.

This chain uses TRBV5-1 with TRBJ1-4; a weak D match, TRBD1 (6 bases). Germline V gene sequence: CDR1 SGHRS, CDR2 YFSETQ. This CDR3 is 15 amino acids long. Trimming removed 4 bases from V and 8 bases from J, with 18 bases in between. CDR3 coding DNA: TGCGCCAGCAGCCCTTTAGGGACAAGAGAAGAAAAACTGTTTTTT. It yields the protein CASSPLGTREEKLFF.

The gene calls are TRBV27 and TRBJ2-7, with TRBD2 identical over 11 bases. Germline V gives CDR1 MNHEY, CDR2 SMNVEV (reference sequence). V trimming: 2 bases; J trimming: 6 bases; junction bases outside the gene matches: 0. This CDR3 contains 13 residues. Here the CDR3 reads CASSLTSGGEQYF. The CDR3 DNA sequence: TGTGCCAGCAGTTTAACTAGCGGGGGCGAGCAGTACTTC.

The chain combines TRBV30 with TRBJ1-2; unclear D gene. The CDR3 length is 13 residues. Germline CDR1 reads GTSNPN; CDR2 reads SVGIG (reference sequence). V was pared by 0 bases and J by 1 base, with 6 bases between. For the CDR3, the DNA is TGTGCCTGGAGTGTGGCAGTTAACTATGGCTACACCTTC. Translating gives CAWSVAVNYGYTF.

This chain joins TRBV30 and TRBJ2-1; 10 bases line up with TRBD2. The CDR3 consists of 15 residues. V dropped 3 bases and J dropped 7; count of bases not matched to a gene: 9. Germline CDR1 is GTSNPN and CDR2 is SVGIG (reference sequence). This chain's CDR3 is CAWSVLAGAVNEQFF. The CDR3 DNA reads as TGTGCCTGGAGCGTTCTAGCGGGAGCTGTTAATGAGCAGTTCTTC. The full variable domain, with the rest looked up from reference TRBV30 and TRBJ2-1, is SQTIHQWPATLVQPVGSPLSLECTVEGTSNPNLYWYRQAAGRGLQLLFYSVGIGQISSEVPQNLSASRPQDRQFILSSKKLLLSDSGFYLCAWSVLAGAVNEQFFGPGTRLTVL.

This clone was observed once. The chain uses TRBV4-1 and TRBJ1-2; 7 nucleotides agree with TRBD1. The CDR3 consists of 16 residues. Germline V CDR1 and CDR2: MGHRA, YSYEKL. Trimming removed 5 bases from V and 3 bases from J; junction bases left unmatched: 12. The CDR3 region has the DNA TGCGCCAGCAGCTCCTCAGGGGGACCGTTCGACTATGGCTACACCTTC. Its protein product is CASSSSGGPFDYGYTF.

The V call is TRBV19, the J call TRBJ2-2; 9 nucleotides agree with TRBD1. V gave up 1 base and J gave up 0 bases; unmatched junction bases: 6. This CDR3 has 18 amino acids. Germline V CDR1 and CDR2: LNHDA, SQIVND (reference sequence). The chain's CDR3 is CASSIGGQGWANTGELFF. CDR3 coding DNA: TGTGCCAGTAGTATAGGGGGACAGGGATGGGCGAACACCGGGGAGCTGTTTTTT.

The rearrangement links TRBV2 to TRBJ2-7; unclear D gene. The V end lost 7 bases, the J end lost 5 bases, and 9 bases lay between the germline ends. This CDR3 has 11 residues. CDR1 is SNHLY, CDR2 FYNNEI, per germline. CDR3 loop: CASTRTHEQYF. The CDR3 nucleotides are TGTGCCAGCACGCGAACCCACGAGCAGTACTTC.

The rearrangement links TRBV2 to TRBJ1-6; possibly TRBD1 for D (6 bases). This CDR3 spans 16 amino acids. Germline assignment: CDR1 SNHLY and CDR2 FYNNEI. The germline V and J ends were trimmed by 11 bases and 6 bases, with 23 bases remaining between them. The CDR3 DNA sequence: TGTGCCGGCGGTATGCGGCAGGGGCCCACTAATTCACCCCTCCACTTT. Translating it yields CAGGMRQGPTNSPLHF.

V is TRBV6-5 and J is TRBJ2-7; 7 nucleotides match TRBD1. There are 14 residues in the CDR3. Trimming cost V 5 bases and J 2 bases; bases outside gene matches: 6. CDR1 is MNHEY, CDR2 SVGAGI, per germline. CDR3 DNA: TGTGCCAGCAGTCGTGGACAGGTCGCCTACGAGCAGTACTTC. Its protein is CASSRGQVAYEQYF.

The V and J genes are TRBV6-1 and TRBJ1-3, with D possibly TRBD1 on 6 matching bases. The germline gives CDR1 MNHNS, CDR2 SASEGT. There are 14 residues in the CDR3. V dropped 4 bases and J dropped 0 bases, with 7 bases sitting between them. The CDR3 DNA sequence: TGTGCCAGCAGTGCGGACAGCTCTGGAAACACCATATATTTT. Protein: CASSADSSGNTIYF.

This chain joins TRBV14 and TRBJ1-5; D is uncertain. The CDR3 is made up of 15 amino acids. Germline CDR1 is SGHDN and CDR2 is FVKESK. The V gene lost 0 bases and the J gene lost 5 bases, with 11 bases spanning the gap. In DNA, the CDR3 is TGTGCCAGCAGCCAAGAGGGAGGGAGGTATCAGCCCCAGCATTTT. Amino acids: CASSQEGGRYQPQHF.

The chain uses TRBV7-3 and TRBJ2-3, with TRBD2 identical over 7 bases. The CDR3 covers 15 residues. After removal of 4 bases from V and 5 bases from J, the junction contained 9 bases not matched to a gene. Germline CDR1 is SGHTA and CDR2 is FQGTGA. CDR3 in amino acids: CASSWGGRDGDTQYF. In DNA form, the CDR3 reads TGTGCCAGCAGCTGGGGGGGGAGGGATGGAGATACGCAGTATTTT.

CDR3 coding DNA: TGCAGCGTATTGACAGGGGCTAGCAATCAGCCCCAGCATTTT. Translated, it gives CSVLTGASNQPQHF. This rearrangement joins TRBV29-1 to TRBJ1-5, with 8 bases identical to TRBD1. This CDR3 comprises 14 residues. With 6 bases clipped from V and 0 bases from J, the junction kept 4 bases outside the gene matches. From germline, CDR1 is SQVTM and CDR2 ANQGSEA.

This sequence joins TRBV30 and TRBJ1-4; unclear D gene. This CDR3 contains 13 residues. CDR1 and CDR2 (germline): GTSNPN, SVGIG (reference sequence). The V and J ends lost 2 bases and 7 bases respectively, with 11 bases between them. CDR3 sequence: CAWSLDRGEKLFF. DNA of the CDR3: TGTGCCTGGAGTCTAGATCGGGGTGAAAAACTGTTTTTT. Based on the CDR3 plus reference TRBV30 and TRBJ1-4, the full variable domain is SQTIHQWPATLVQPVGSPLSLECTVEGTSNPNLYWYRQAAGRGLQLLFYSVGIGQISSEVPQNLSASRPQDRQFILSSKKLLLSDSGFYLCAWSLDRGEKLFFGSGTQLSVL.

The chain links TRBV7-6 to TRBJ2-1; TRBD1 is a possible D gene (5 bases). CDR1 and CDR2 from the germline V gene are SGHVS and FNYEAQ. Trimming shortened V by 3 bases and J by 8 bases, and 11 bases separated the two germline ends. The CDR3 spans 13 residues. CDR3 nucleotides: TGTGCCAGCAGCTTGCAGGGTAGGGATGAGCAGTTCTTC. This sequence encodes CASSLQGRDEQFF. The variable domain in full, completed from reference TRBV7-6 and TRBJ2-1, reads GAGVSQSPRYKVTKRGQDVALRCDPISGHVSLYWYRQALGQGPEFLTYFNYEAQQDKSGLPNDRFSAERPEGSISTLTIQRTEQRDSAMYRCASSLQGRDEQFFGPGTRLTVL.

The chain uses TRBV5-6 and TRBJ1-4; D is undetermined. This CDR3 is 15 amino acids long. V lost 4 bases, J lost 5 bases, and 15 bases lay in between. Germline V lookup: CDR1 SGHDT, CDR2 YYEEEE. This CDR3 reads CASSTNTGLNEKLFF. CDR3 bases: TGTGCCAGCAGCACGAACACGGGTTTGAATGAAAAACTGTTTTTT.

The chain joins TRBV5-4 to TRBJ2-4; TRBD1 matches at 9 bases. This CDR3 is built from 14 residues. The germline V gene has CDR1 SGHNT and CDR2 YYREEE (reference sequence). J lost 4 bases, V lost 3 bases, and 2 bases had no gene match. CDR3 loop: CASSSGTGKNIQYF. CDR3 coding DNA: TGTGCCAGCAGCTCCGGGACAGGGAAAAACATTCAGTACTTC.

J is TRBJ2-7 and V is TRBV5-4; maybe TRBD2 (5 bases). Trimming stripped 3 bases from V and 4 bases from J, with 14 bases between. The CDR3 runs 14 residues. CDR1 and CDR2 (germline): SGHNT, YYREEE (reference sequence). The CDR3 region is CASSSYTRLYEQYF. The DNA for the CDR3 is TGTGCCAGCAGCTCTTATACTAGATTGTACGAGCAGTACTTC.

This rearrangement joins TRBV2 to TRBJ2-4, with 13 bases fitting TRBD2. With 6 bases clipped from V and 0 bases from J, the junction kept 2 bases outside the gene matches. Germline CDR1 SNHLY, CDR2 FYNNEI. The CDR3 totals 16 residues. CDR3 sequence reads: CASRRLAGGAKNIQYF. CDR3 DNA: TGTGCCAGCAGGAGACTAGCGGGAGGAGCCAAAAACATTCAGTACTTC.

This chain uses TRBV27 with TRBJ2-1; D may be TRBD2 (6 bases). This CDR3 is 14 amino acids long. V was pared by 7 bases and J by 0 bases, with 10 bases between. Germline-derived CDR1 and CDR2 are MNHEY and SMNVEV (reference sequence). DNA of the CDR3: TGTGCCAGCACCGCTAGCGACTCCTACAATGAGCAGTTCTTC. Translating it yields CASTASDSYNEQFF.

V usage is TRBV6-4 and J usage is TRBJ1-3; possible D gene TRBD1, 5 bases. Germline CDR1 MRHNA, CDR2 SNTAGT. This CDR3 has 16 amino acids. V was shortened by 2 bases and J by 4 bases, with 15 bases between the two germline ends. CDR3 nucleotide sequence: TGTGCCAGCAGTGACCGTCCGGGAGGGGCAGGAAACACCATATATTTT. Protein product: CASSDRPGGAGNTIYF.